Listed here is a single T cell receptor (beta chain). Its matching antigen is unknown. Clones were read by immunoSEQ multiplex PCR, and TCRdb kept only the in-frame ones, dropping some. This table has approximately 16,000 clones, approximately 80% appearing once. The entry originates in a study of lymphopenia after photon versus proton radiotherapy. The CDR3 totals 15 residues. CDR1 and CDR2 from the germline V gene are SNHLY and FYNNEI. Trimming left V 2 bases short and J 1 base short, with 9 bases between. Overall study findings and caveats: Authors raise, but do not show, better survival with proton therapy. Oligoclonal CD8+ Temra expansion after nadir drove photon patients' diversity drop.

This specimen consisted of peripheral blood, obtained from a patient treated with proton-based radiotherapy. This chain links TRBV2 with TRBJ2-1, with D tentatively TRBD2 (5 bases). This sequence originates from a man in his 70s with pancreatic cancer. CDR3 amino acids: CASSEIRTSYNEQFF. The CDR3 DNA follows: TGTGCCAGCAGTGAAATCCGGACTTCCTACAATGAGCAGTTCTTC.